A selection of T cell receptor beta chains follows, all from one sample in a study of early T cells in non-severe SARS-CoV-2 infection. One entry per CDR3 protein, called by TCRdb with MiXCR from the 5' RACE reads. The sample has roughly 80,000 distinct CDR3 sequences; approximately 10% are singletons. Sample: whole blood, taken at baseline. These receptor sequences come from an adult who was a healthcare worker with PCR-confirmed SARS-CoV-2 infection or an uninfected control (not recorded which). Each CDR3 is given with its conserved first and last residue. The D gene is left open where the match is weak. Where a row states a size, it is once, few, many or the class of an expanded clone; other rows omit it.

V,D,J,size,length,CDR3,DNA
TRBV10-3,-,TRBJ1-2,many,14,CAISESGDSYGYTF,TGTGCCATCAGTGAGTCAGGGGATTCCTATGGCTACACCTTC
TRBV11-2,TRBD1,TRBJ1-3,-,17,CASSKLLQTGTGNTIYF,TGTGCCAGCAGCAAGCTACTTCAGACAGGGACTGGAAACACCATATATTTT
TRBV7-2,TRBD2,TRBJ2-5,many,15,CASTLGSGRKETQYF,TGTGCCAGCACCCTGGGGAGCGGGAGAAAAGAGACCCAGTACTTC
TRBV9,-,TRBJ2-1,few,12,CASSASPGTQFF,TGTGCCAGCAGCGCGTCCCCGGGTACTCAGTTCTTC
TRBV7-2,-,TRBJ2-6,-,16,CASSLAGATGANVLTF,TGTGCCAGCAGCTTAGCGGGGGCGACTGGGGCCAACGTCCTGACTTTC
TRBV7-6,-,TRBJ1-3,-,17,CASSPSSTGNSGNTIYF,TGTGCCAGCAGCCCATCCTCCACAGGGAACTCTGGAAACACCATATATTTT
TRBV20-1,TRBD1,TRBJ1-5,-,16,CSARGGQAHIGMPQHF,TGCAGTGCTAGAGGAGGACAGGCCCATATTGGGATGCCCCAGCATTTT
TRBV7-9,-,TRBJ1-1,-,12,CASSLTVTEAFF,TGTGCCAGCAGCTTGACAGTGACTGAAGCTTTCTTT
TRBV20-1,-,TRBJ2-3,few,12,CSARLGEDTQYF,TGCAGTGCTAGGCTAGGGGAGGATACGCAGTATTTT
TRBV20-1,-,TRBJ2-1,many,11,CSASWAHEQFF,TGCAGTGCTAGTTGGGCACATGAGCAGTTCTTC
TRBV18,-,TRBJ1-4,few,16,CASSPRDGATNEKLFF,TGTGCCAGCTCACCACGAGACGGTGCAACTAATGAAAAACTGTTTTTT
TRBV12-3/TRBV12-4,TRBD1,TRBJ2-2,few,14,CASSQDRDTGELFF,TGTGCCAGCAGCCAAGACAGGGACACCGGGGAGCTGTTTTTT
TRBV6-5,-,TRBJ1-2,few,11,CASRQGFGYTF,TGTGCCAGCAGACAGGGTTTTGGCTACACCTTC
TRBV28,TRBD1,TRBJ2-3,many,15,CASSLQGVSTDTQYF,TGTGCCAGCAGTCTACAGGGGGTTAGCACAGATACGCAGTATTTT
TRBV7-8,TRBD1,TRBJ2-7,-,14,CASSGRQGAYEQYF,TGTGCCAGCAGTGGAAGACAGGGGGCATACGAGCAGTACTTC
TRBV30,-,TRBJ2-1,few,15,CAWSVKTVSYNEQFF,TGTGCCTGGAGTGTAAAGACGGTCTCCTACAATGAGCAGTTCTTC
TRBV6-5,TRBD1,TRBJ2-3,-,14,CASSTGQGADTQYF,TGTGCCAGCAGTACAGGACAGGGGGCAGATACGCAGTATTTT
TRBV20-1,-,TRBJ1-1,few,12,CSASDWNTEAFF,TGCAGTGCCAGCGACTGGAACACTGAAGCTTTCTTT
TRBV6-5,TRBD1,TRBJ2-7,few,15,CASSPLLRGTYEQYF,TGTGCCAGCAGTCCACTGCTCAGGGGGACCTACGAGCAGTACTTC